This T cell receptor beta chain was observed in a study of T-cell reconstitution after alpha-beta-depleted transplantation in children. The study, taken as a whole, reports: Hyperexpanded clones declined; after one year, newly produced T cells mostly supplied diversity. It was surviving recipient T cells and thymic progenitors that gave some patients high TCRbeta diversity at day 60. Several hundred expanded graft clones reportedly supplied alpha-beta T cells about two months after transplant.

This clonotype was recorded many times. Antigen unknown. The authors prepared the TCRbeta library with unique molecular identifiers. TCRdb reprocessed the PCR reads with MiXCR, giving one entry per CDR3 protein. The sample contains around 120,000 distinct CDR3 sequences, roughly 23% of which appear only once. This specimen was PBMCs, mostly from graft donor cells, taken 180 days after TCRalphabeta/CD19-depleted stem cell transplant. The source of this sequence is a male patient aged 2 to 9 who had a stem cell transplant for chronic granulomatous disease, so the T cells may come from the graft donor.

CDR3 coding DNA: TGTGCCATCAGTGAGTCGTCGAGTGGCGAAGCGACCCAGTACTTC. Translated: CAISESSSGEATQYF. The rearrangement uses TRBV10-3 and TRBJ2-5; D gene ambiguous. The length of the CDR3 is 15 residues. Trimming removed 0 bases from V and 7 bases from J, with 15 bases in between. The germline V gene encodes CDR1 ENHRY and CDR2 SYGVKD.